The entry below describes one T cell receptor (beta chain). Its cognate antigen is unknown. The investigators amplified TCR beta CDR3 regions from RNA transcripts. The TCR CDR3 first-round RT-PCR relied on the HTBI primer set. TCRdb analysed the multiplex PCR reads with MiXCR anew, one entry per CDR3 protein. The table includes 92,000 or so distinct CDR3 sequences, over 50% detected once. These data come from a study of T cells in Graves' hyperthyroidism and ophthalmopathy. CDR3 length equals 13 residues. Trimming removed 6 bases from V and 2 bases from J, with 14 bases in between. The V gene's germline CDR1 is SQVTM and CDR2 ANQGSEA. Study findings and constraints: Ophthalmopathy, which appeared later, was predicted by the model a median roughly 6.6 months before onset.

The rearrangement uses TRBV29-1 and TRBJ2-7; D might be TRBD1 (6 bases). This receptor was obtained from a middle-aged woman with Graves' hyperthyroidism. Sequenced input: blood. CDR3 DNA: TGCAGCGTAGGAACAGGGTACCCCTACGAGCAGTACTTC. It codes for CSVGTGYPYEQYF.